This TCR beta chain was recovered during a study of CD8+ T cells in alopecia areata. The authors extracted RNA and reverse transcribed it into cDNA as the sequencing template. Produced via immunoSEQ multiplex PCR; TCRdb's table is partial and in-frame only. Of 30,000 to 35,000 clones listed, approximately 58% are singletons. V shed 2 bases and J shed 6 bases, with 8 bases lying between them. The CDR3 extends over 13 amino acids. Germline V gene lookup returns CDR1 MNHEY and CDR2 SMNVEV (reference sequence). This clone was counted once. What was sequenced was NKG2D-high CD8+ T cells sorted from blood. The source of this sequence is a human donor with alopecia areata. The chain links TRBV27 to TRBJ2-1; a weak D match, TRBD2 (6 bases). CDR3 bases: TGTGCCAGCAGTTTAACTAGCTTCAATGAGCAGTTCTTC. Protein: CASSLTSFNEQFF.